Sequencing of this T cell receptor (beta chain) was carried out in a study of cytomegalovirus exposure and HLA in healthy donors. The PCR contained 60 Vbeta and 13 Jbeta primers. Only in-frame clones appear in the TCRdb table, and some are missing; sequencing was by immunoSEQ multiplex PCR. The sample shows 150,000 to 200,000 clones, 80% to 90% of them seen only once. V was trimmed by 3 bases and J by 7 bases, leaving 12 bases between them. Per germline, CDR1 ENHRY and CDR2 SYGVKD. CDR3 length: 14 amino acids. This chain links TRBV10-3 with TRBJ1-4; D gene ambiguous. The sample comprised PBMCs. The clonotype comes from a man aged 18-30 years in good health and CMV-seropositive. The CDR3 region is CAISDRGISEKLFF. The CDR3 DNA reads TGTGCCATCAGTGATCGAGGGATCTCTGAAAAACTGTTTTTT.